The rows below give T cell receptor beta chains drawn from one sample of a study of vaccination effects on CD4 cells after COVID-19. Produced via immunoSEQ multiplex PCR; TCRdb's table is partial and in-frame only. The sample yields some 46,000 clones, around 76% seen once. Antigens of these TCRs are unknown. The specimen was CD4+ T cells from PBMCs cultured without peptide, collected after COVID-19 vaccination. These receptors were collected from a human donor who had a prior SARS-CoV-2 infection. CDR3s leave out the opening cysteine and the closing phenylalanine or tryptophan. D genes are given only for firm matches.

V	D	J	CDR3
TRBV19	-	TRBJ1-4	ASSPRTAATNEKLF
TRBV5-1	-	TRBJ1-2	ASSLLGLDGYT
TRBV5-6	TRBD2	TRBJ2-1	ASSLGLAGSRF
TRBV11-2	-	TRBJ2-3	ASSLVGGKGDTQY
TRBV3-1/TRBV3-2	TRBD1	TRBJ2-5	ASSLAGTGGLRETQY
TRBV6-5	-	TRBJ2-7	ASRDSISSREQY
TRBV7-9	TRBD1	TRBJ1-1	ASSLRQGVASTEAF
TRBV5-1	-	TRBJ1-4	ASGLDNGKLF
TRBV5-1	TRBD2	TRBJ2-1	ASSLASGTNEQF
TRBV6-5	-	TRBJ1-1	ASSSRAQNTEAF
TRBV10-3	TRBD1	TRBJ1-5	AISESGRGHSNQPQH
TRBV18	TRBD2	TRBJ2-1	ASSRNGGGYNEQF
TRBV6-5	TRBD1	TRBJ1-2	ASTTTSTGDYGYT
TRBV6-6	-	TRBJ1-6	ASSSPLSQGNSPLH
TRBV5-6	TRBD2	TRBJ2-7	ASTFWGRLAGTYEQY
TRBV9	-	TRBJ2-7	ASSVTGNSYEQY
TRBV5-1	-	TRBJ2-5	ASSLAVETQY
TRBV6-5	-	TRBJ1-5	ASSYDRYNQPQH
TRBV6-2/TRBV6-3	-	TRBJ2-5	ASSYSGQETQY
TRBV6-5	TRBD1	TRBJ2-1	ASSYGNRGVYNEQF
TRBV30	-	TRBJ2-3	AWSPVGGGWTQY
TRBV15	TRBD1	TRBJ2-7	ATSRAHGQGASEQY
TRBV6-2/TRBV6-3	TRBD2	TRBJ2-1	ASSYLRDYLNEQF
TRBV9	-	TRBJ1-3	ASSVASFSGNTIY
TRBV4-1	TRBD2	TRBJ2-7	ASSQETSGLTYEQY
TRBV10-3	TRBD1	TRBJ2-7	AIRVGQGALGTYEQY
TRBV19	TRBD1	TRBJ2-7	ASRGTGTASYEQY
TRBV5-1	TRBD2	TRBJ2-1	ASSLDSRTSGKSSYNEQF
TRBV3-1/TRBV3-2	-	TRBJ1-2	ASSQGDYGYT
TRBV5-1	-	TRBJ2-3	ASSFRQSTDTQY
TRBV4-1	-	TRBJ1-5	ASSSLRGQPQH
TRBV14	-	TRBJ2-5	ASSQRLGSASEETQY
TRBV2	TRBD2	TRBJ2-1	ASSNSGGAYNEQF
TRBV9	-	TRBJ2-3	ASSVDGASGDTQY
TRBV24-1	TRBD2	TRBJ2-1	ATSSLAGVRGQF
TRBV12-5	TRBD1	TRBJ1-2	ASGLETGVGYT
TRBV2	-	TRBJ2-7	ASSDESGGYEQY
TRBV2	-	TRBJ1-4	ASSEALWATNEKLF
TRBV5-5	-	TRBJ2-2	ASSFGRTNTGELF
TRBV7-9	TRBD1	TRBJ1-2	ASSFNRGIYGYT
TRBV7-3	-	TRBJ2-7	ASSSPGEAVY
TRBV5-1	-	TRBJ2-1	ASSLEGGRGNEQF
TRBV5-4	TRBD1	TRBJ1-3	ASSRWTGGGNTIY
TRBV18	TRBD1	TRBJ1-2	ASSPGQGNYGYT
TRBV29-1	-	TRBJ2-1	SVDRLVASNEQF